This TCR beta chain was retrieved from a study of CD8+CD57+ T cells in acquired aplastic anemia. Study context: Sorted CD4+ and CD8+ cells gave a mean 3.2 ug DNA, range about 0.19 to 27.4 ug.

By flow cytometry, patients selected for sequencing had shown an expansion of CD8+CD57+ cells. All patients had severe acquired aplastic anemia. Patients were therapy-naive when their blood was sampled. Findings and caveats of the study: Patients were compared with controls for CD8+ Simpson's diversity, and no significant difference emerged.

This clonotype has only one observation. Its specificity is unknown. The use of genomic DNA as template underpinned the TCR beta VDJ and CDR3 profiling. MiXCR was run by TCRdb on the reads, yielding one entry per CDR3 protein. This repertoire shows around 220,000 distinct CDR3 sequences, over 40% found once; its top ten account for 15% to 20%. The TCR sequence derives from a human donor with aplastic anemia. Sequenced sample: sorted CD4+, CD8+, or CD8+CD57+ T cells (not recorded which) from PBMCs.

CDR3 sequence: CASSEEAGGKSPLHF. CDR3 nucleotides: TGTGCCAGCAGTGAAGAAGCAGGGGGTAAATCACCCCTCCACTTT. This chain joins TRBV2 and TRBJ1-6; TRBD1 aligns across 7 bases. The CDR3 runs to 15 residues. Germline loops: CDR1 SNHLY, CDR2 FYNNEI. Trimming took 1 base from V and 10 from J; bases not matched to a gene: 7.